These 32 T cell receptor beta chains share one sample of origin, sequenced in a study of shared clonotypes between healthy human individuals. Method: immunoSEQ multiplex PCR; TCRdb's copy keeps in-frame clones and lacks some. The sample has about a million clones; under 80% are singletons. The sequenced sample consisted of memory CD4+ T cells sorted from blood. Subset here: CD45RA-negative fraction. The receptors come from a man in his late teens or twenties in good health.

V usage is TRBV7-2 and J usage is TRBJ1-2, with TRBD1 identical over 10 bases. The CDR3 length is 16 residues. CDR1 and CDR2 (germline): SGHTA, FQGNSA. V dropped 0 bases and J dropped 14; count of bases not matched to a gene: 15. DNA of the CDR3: TGTGCCAGCAGCTTAGCCCCCGCCCGGACAGGGGGAATAGAGACCTTC. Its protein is CASSLAPARTGGIETF.

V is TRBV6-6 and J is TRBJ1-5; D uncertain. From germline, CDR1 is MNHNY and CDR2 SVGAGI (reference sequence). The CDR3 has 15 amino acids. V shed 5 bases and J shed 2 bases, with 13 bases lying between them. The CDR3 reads CASSPTGVGNQPQHF. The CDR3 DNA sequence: TGTGCCAGCAGTCCTACCGGGGTTGGCAATCAGCCCCAGCATTTT.

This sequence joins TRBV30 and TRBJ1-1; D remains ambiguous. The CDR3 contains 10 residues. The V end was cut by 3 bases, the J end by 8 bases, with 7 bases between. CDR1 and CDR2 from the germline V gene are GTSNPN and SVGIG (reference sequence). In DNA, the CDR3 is TGTGCCTGGAGGCTGCTGGAAGCTTTCTTT. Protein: CAWRLLEAFF.

The CDR3 spells CATTGGGIGTDTQYF. The CDR3 coding sequence is TGTGCCACCACGGGGGGGGGCATAGGCACAGATACGCAGTATTTT. The V call is TRBV6-1, the J call TRBJ2-3, with 8 bases lining up with TRBD2. In germline, CDR1 is MNHNS, CDR2 SASEGT. The CDR3 consists of 15 residues. Trimming took 10 bases from V and 1 from J; bases not matched to a gene: 10.

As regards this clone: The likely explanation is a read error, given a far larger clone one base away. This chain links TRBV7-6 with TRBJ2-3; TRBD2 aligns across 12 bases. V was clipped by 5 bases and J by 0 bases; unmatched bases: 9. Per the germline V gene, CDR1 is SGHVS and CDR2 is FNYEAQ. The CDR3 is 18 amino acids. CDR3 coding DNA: TGTGCCAGCAGCACAGGACTAGCGGGGATCTCTAGCACAGATACGCAGTATTTT. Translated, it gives CASSTGLAGISSTDTQYF.

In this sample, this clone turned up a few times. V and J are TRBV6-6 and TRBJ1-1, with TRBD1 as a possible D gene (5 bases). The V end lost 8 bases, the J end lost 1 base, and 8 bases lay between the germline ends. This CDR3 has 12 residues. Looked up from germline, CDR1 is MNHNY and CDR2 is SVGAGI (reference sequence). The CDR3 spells CASFRGNTEAFF. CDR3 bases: TGTGCCAGCTTTAGGGGGAACACTGAAGCTTTCTTT.

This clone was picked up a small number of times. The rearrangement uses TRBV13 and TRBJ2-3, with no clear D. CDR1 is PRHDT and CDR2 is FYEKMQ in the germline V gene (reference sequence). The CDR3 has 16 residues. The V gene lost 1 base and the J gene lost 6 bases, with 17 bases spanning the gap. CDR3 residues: CASSLEAAYGLDTQYF. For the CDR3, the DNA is TGTGCCAGCAGCTTAGAGGCAGCTTATGGATTGGATACGCAGTATTTT. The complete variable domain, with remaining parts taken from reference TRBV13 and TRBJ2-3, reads AAGVIQSPRHLIKEKRETATLKCYPIPRHDTVYWYQQGPGQDPQFLISFYEKMQSDKGSIPDRFSAQQFSDYHSELNMSSLELGDSALYFCASSLEAAYGLDTQYFGPGTRLTVL.

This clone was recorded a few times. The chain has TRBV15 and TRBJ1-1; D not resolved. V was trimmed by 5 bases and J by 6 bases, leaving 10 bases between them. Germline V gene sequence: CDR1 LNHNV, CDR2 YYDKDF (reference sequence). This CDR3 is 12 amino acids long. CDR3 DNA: TGTGCCACCAGCGGTGGACGTTCTGAAGCTTTCTTT. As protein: CATSGGRSEAFF. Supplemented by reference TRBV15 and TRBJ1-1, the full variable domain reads DAMVIQNPRYQVTQFGKPVTLSCSQTLNHNVMYWYQQKSSQAPKLLFHYYDKDFNNEADTPDNFQSRRPNTSFCFLDIRSPGLGDTAMYLCATSGGRSEAFFGQGTRLTVV.

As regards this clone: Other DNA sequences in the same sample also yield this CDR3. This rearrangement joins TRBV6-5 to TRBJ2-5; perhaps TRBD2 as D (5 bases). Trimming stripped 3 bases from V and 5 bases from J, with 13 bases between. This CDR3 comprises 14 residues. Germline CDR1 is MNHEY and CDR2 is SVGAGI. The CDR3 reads CASSYGRRRETQYF. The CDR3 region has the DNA TGTGCCAGCAGTTATGGGCGGAGGCGTGAGACCCAGTACTTC.

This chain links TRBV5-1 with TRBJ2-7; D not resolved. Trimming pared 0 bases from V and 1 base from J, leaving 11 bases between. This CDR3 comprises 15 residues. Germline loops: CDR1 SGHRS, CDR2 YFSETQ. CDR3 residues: CASSLAGGESYEQYF. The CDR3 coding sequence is TGCGCCAGCAGCTTGGCCGGTGGGGAATCCTACGAGCAGTACTTC.

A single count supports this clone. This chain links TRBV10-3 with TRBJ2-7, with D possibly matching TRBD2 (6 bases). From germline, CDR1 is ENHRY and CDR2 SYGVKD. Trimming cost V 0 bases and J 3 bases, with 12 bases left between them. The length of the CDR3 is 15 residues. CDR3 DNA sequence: TGTGCCATCAGTGAGTCGACCAAGGACTACTACGAGCAGTACTTC. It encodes CAISESTKDYYEQYF.

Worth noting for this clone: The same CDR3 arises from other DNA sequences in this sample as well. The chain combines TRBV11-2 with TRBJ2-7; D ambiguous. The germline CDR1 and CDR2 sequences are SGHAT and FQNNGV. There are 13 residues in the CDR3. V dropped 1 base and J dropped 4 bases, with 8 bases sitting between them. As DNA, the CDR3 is TGTGCCAGCAGCTTAGGGTCTTTATACGAGCAGTACTTC. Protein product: CASSLGSLYEQYF.

CDR3 DNA sequence: TGTGCCAGCAGCTTAGATAAAGGGAGGGTTCCAGATACGCAGTATTTT. Protein product: CASSLDKGRVPDTQYF. The J gene is TRBJ2-3, the V gene TRBV11-2; the match to TRBD2 covers 7 bases. V gave up 0 bases and J gave up 4 bases; unmatched junction bases: 7. Germline values: CDR1 SGHAT, CDR2 FQNNGV. The CDR3 consists of 16 residues.

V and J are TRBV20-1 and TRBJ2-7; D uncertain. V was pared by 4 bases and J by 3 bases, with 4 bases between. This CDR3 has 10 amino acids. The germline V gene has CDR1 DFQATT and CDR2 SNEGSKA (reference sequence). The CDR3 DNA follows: TGCAGTGCTAACGACTACGAGCAGTACTTC. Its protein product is CSANDYEQYF.

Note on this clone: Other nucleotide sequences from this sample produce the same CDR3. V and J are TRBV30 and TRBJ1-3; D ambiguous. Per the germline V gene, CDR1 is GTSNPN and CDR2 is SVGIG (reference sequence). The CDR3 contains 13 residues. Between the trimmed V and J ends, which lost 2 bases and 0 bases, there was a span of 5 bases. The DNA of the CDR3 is TGTGCCTGGAGTATAAGCTCTGGAAACACCATATATTTT. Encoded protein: CAWSISSGNTIYF.

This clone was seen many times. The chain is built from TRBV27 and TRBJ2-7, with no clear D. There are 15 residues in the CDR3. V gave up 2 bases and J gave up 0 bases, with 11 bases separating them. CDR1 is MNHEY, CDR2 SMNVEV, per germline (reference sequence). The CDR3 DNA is TGTGCCAGCAGTTTAGGTGGCGGAAACTCCTACGAGCAGTACTTC. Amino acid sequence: CASSLGGGNSYEQYF.

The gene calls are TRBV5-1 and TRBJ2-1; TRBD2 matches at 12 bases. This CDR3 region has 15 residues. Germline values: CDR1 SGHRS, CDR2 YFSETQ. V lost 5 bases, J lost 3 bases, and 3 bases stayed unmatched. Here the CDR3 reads CASRTSGGSYNEQFF. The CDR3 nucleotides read TGCGCCAGCAGAACTAGCGGGGGGAGCTACAATGAGCAGTTCTTC.

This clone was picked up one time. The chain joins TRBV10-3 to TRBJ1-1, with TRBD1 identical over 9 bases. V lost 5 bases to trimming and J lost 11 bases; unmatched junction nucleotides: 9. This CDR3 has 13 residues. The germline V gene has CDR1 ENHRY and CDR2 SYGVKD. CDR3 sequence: CAISLRDRVGAFF. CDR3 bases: TGTGCCATCAGTCTCCGGGACAGGGTGGGCGCTTTCTTT.

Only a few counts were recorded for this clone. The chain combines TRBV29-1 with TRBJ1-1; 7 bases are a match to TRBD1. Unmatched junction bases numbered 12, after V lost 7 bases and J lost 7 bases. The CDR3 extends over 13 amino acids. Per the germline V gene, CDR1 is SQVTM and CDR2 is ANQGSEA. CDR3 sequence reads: CSAGRGQTDEAFF. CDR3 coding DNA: TGCAGCGCCGGTAGGGGACAGACAGATGAAGCTTTCTTT.

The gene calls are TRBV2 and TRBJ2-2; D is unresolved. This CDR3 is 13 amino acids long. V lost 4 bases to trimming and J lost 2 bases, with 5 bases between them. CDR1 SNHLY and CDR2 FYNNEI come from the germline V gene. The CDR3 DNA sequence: TGTGCCAGCAGTGTTGAAAACACCGGGGAGCTGTTTTTT. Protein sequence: CASSVENTGELFF.

The chain's CDR3 is CASSYLDGGITGELFF. CDR3 sequence (DNA): TGTGCCAGCAGTTACCTGGACGGGGGAATCACCGGGGAGCTGTTTTTT. V is TRBV6-6 and J is TRBJ2-2; possible D gene TRBD2, 6 bases. The CDR3 contains 16 residues. The V gene lost 2 bases and the J gene lost 4 bases, with 14 bases spanning the gap. CDR1 MNHNY and CDR2 SVGAGI come from the germline V gene (reference sequence).

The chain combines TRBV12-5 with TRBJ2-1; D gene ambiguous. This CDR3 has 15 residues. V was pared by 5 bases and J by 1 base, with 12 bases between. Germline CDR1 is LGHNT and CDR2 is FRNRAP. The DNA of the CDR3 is TGTGCTAGTGGTCCTGCGCCCACTTCCTACAATGAGCAGTTCTTC. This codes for CASGPAPTSYNEQFF.

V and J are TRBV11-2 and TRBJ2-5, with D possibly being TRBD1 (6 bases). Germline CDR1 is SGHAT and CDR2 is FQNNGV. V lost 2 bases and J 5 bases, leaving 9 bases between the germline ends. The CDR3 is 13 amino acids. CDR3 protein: CASSLNRVETQYF. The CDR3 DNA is TGTGCCAGCAGCTTAAACAGGGTCGAGACCCAGTACTTC. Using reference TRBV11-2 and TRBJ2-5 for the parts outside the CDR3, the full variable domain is EAGVAQSPRYKIIEKRQSVAFWCNPISGHATLYWYQQILGQGPKLLIQFQNNGVVDDSQLPKDRFSAERLKGVDSTLKIQPAKLEDSAVYLCASSLNRVETQYFGPGTRLLVL.

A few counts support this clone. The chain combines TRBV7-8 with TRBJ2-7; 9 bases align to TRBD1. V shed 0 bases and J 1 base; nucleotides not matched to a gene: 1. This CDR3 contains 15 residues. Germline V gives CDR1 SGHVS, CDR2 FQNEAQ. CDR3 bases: TGTGCCAGCAGCTTAGCGGGGACAGGGTCCTACGAGCAGTACTTC. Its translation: CASSLAGTGSYEQYF.

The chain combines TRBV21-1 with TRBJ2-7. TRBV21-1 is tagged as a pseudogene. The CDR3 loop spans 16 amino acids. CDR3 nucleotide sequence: TGTGCCAGCAGCCCCCTAATAGGGCCGAGCTCCTACGAGCAGTACTTC. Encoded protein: CASSPLIGPSSYEQYF.

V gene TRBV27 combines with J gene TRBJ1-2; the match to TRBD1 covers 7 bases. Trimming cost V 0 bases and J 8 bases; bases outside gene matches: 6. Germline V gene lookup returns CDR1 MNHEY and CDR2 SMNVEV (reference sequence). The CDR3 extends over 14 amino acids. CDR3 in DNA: TGTGCCAGCAGTTTATCGTACAGGGGCTACGGCTACACCTTC. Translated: CASSLSYRGYGYTF.

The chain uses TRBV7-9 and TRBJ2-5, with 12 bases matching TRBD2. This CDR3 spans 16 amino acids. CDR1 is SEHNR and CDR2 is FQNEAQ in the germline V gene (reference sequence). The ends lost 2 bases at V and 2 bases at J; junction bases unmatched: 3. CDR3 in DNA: TGTGCCAGCAGCTTACTAGCGGGAGGGCCTCAAGAGACCCAGTACTTC. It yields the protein CASSLLAGGPQETQYF.

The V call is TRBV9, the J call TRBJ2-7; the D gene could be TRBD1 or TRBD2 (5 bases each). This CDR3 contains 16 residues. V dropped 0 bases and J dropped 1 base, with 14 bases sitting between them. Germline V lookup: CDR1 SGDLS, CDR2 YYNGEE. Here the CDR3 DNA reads TGTGCCAGCAGCGTAGCTACGTGGGGGAATTCCTACGAGCAGTACTTC. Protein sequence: CASSVATWGNSYEQYF.

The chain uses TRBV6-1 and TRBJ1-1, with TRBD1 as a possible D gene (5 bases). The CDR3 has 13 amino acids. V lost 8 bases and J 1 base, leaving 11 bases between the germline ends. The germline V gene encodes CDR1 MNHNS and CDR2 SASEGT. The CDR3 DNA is TGTGCCAGCGTGAGGAGGGGGAACACTGAAGCTTTCTTT. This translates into CASVRRGNTEAFF.

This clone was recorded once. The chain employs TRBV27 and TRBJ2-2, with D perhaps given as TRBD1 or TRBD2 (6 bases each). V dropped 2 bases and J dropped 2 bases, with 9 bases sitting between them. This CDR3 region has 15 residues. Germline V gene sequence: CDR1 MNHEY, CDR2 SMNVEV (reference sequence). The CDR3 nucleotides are TGTGCCAGCAGTTTAAGGGGGACTAACACCGGGGAGCTGTTTTTT. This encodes CASSLRGTNTGELFF.

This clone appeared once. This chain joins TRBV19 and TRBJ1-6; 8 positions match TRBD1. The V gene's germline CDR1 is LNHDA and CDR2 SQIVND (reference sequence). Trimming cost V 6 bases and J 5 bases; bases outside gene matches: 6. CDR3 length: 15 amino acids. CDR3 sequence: CASRRPDRDNSPLHF. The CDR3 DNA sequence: TGTGCCAGTAGACGACCGGACAGGGATAATTCACCCCTCCACTTT.

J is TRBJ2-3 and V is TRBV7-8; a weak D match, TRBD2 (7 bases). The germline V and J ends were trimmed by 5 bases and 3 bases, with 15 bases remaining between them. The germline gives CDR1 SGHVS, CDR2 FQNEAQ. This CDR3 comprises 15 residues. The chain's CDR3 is CASSALGGGTDTQYF. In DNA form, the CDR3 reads TGTGCCAGCAGCGCTCTAGGGGGGGGTACAGATACGCAGTATTTT.